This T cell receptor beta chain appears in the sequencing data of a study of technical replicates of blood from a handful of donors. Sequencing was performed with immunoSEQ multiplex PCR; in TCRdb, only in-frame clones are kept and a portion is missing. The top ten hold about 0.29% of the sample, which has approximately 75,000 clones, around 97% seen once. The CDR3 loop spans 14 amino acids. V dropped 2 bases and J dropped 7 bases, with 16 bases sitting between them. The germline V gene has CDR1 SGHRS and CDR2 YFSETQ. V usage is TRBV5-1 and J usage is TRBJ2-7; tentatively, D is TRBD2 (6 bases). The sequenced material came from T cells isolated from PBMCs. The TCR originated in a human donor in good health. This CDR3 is CASSLRDSRLEQYF. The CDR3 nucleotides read TGCGCCAGCAGCTTAAGGGACTCGCGTCTGGAGCAGTACTTC.